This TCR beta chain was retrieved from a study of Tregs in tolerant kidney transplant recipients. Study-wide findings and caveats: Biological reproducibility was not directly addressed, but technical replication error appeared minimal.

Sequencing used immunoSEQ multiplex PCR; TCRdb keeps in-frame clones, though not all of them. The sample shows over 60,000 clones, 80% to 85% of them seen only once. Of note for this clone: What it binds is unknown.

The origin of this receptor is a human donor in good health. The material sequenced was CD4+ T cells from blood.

In nucleotides, the CDR3 is TGTGCCAGCAGTTTCGACGCACGGACCGGCTACACCTTC. It codes for CASSFDARTGYTF. The rearrangement links TRBV6-5 to TRBJ1-2; D gene unclear. Trimming removed 4 bases from V and 8 bases from J, with 14 bases in between. The CDR3 is 13 amino acids. The germline V gene has CDR1 MNHEY and CDR2 SVGAGI.